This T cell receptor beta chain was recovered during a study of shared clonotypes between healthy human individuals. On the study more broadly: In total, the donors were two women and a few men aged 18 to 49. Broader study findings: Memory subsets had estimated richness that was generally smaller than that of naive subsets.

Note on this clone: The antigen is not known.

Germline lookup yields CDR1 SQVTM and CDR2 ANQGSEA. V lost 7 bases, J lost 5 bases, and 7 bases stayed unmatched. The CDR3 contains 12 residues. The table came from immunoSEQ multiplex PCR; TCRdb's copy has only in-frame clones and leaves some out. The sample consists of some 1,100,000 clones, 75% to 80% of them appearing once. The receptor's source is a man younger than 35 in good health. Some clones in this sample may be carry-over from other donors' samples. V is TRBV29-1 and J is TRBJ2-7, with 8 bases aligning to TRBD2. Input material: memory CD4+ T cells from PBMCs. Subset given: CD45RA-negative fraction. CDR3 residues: CSAGGLHDEQYF. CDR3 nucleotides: TGCAGCGCGGGGGGGCTACACGACGAGCAGTACTTC.